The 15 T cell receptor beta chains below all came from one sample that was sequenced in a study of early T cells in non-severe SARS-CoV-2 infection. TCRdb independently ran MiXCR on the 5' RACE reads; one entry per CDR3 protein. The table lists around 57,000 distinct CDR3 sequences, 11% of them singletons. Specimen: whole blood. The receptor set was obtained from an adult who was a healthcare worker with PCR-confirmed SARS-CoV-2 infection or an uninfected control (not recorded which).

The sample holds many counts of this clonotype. CDR3 nucleotide sequence: TGTGCCAGCAGGAAGAATTGGGGGGGCTTGGTCTACAATGAGCAGTTCTTC. Protein product: CASRKNWGGLVYNEQFF. The chain recombines TRBV11-2 with TRBJ2-1; D might be TRBD2 (7 bases). The CDR3 is made up of 17 amino acids. V lost 6 bases and J 3 bases, leaving 21 bases between the germline ends. In germline, CDR1 is SGHAT, CDR2 FQNNGV.

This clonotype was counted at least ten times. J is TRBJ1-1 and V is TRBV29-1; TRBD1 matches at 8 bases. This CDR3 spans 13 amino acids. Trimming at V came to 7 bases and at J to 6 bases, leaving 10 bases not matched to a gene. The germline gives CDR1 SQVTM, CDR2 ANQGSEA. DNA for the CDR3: TGCAGCGCCGCCCCTCAGGGGGCCGCTGAAGCTTTCTTT. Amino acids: CSAAPQGAAEAFF.

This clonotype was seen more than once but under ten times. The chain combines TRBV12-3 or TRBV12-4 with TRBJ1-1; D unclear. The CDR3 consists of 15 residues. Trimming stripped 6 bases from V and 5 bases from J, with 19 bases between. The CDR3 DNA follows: TGTGCCAGCAGCCCCCCCCCGGGTCAAGGGACTGAAGCTTTCTTT. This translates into CASSPPPGQGTEAFF.

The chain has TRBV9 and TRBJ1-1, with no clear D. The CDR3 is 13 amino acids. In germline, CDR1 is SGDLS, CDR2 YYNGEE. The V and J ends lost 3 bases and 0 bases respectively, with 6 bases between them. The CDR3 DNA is TGTGCCAGCAGCGATAGAATGAACACTGAAGCTTTCTTT. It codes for CASSDRMNTEAFF.

The CDR3 sequence is CASSLVGSGGSYEQYF. Here the CDR3 DNA reads TGTGCCAGCAGCTTAGTCGGTAGCGGGGGTAGCTACGAGCAGTACTTC. This chain joins TRBV7-2 and TRBJ2-7, with TRBD2 identical over 9 bases. The CDR3 covers 16 residues. With V trimmed by 1 base and J by 3 bases, 7 bases remained unmatched. CDR1 is SGHTA, CDR2 FQGNSA, per germline.

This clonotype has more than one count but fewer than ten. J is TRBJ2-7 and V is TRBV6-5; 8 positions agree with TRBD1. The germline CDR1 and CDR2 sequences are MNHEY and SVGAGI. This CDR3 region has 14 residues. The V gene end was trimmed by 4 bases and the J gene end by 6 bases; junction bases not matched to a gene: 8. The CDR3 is CASSSVAGGGEQYF. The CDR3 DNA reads TGTGCCAGCAGTTCGGTGGCAGGGGGCGGCGAGCAGTACTTC.

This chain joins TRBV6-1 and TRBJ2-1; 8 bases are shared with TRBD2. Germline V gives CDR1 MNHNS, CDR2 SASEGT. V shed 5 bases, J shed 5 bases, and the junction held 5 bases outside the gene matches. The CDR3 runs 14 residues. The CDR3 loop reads CASSSSGGHNEQFF. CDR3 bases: TGTGCCAGCAGTTCAAGCGGGGGCCACAATGAGCAGTTCTTC.

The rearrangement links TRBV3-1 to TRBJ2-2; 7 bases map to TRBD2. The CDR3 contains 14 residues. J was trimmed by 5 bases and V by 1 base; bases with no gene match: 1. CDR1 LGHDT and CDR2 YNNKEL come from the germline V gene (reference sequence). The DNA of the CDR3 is TGTGCCAGCAGCCAAGGGGAGGGTACCGGGGAGCTGTTTTTT. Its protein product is CASSQGEGTGELFF.

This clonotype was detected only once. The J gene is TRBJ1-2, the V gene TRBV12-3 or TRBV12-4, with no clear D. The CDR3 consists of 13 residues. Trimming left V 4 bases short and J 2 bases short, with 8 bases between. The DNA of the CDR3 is TGTGCCAGCAGTTCTTCCGGGAACTATGGCTACACCTTC. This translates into CASSSSGNYGYTF.

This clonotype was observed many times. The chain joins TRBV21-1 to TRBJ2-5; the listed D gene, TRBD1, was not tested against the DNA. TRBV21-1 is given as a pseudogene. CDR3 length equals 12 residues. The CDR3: CPQGAGQETQYF. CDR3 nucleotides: TGTCCTCAGGGGGCAGGTCAAGAGACCCAGTACTTC.

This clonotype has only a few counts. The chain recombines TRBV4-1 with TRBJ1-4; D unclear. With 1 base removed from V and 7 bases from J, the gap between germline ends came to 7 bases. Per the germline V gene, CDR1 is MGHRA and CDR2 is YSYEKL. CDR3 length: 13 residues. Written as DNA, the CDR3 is TGCGCCAGCAGCCAAGGTATAAGTGAAAAACTGTTTTTT. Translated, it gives CASSQGISEKLFF.

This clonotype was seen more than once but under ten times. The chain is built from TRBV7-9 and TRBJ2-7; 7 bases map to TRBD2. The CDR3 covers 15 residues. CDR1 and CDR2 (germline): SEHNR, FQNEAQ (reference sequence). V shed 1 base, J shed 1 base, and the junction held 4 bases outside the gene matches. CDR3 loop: CASSLGAGASYEQYF. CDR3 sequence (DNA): TGTGCCAGCAGCTTAGGTGCGGGAGCATCCTACGAGCAGTACTTC.

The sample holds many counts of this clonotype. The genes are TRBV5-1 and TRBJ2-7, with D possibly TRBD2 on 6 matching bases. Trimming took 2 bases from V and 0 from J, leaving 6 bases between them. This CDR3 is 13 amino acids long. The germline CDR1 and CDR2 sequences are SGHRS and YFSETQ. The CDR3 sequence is CASSFGGSYEQYF. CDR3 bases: TGCGCCAGCAGCTTCGGGGGCTCCTACGAGCAGTACTTC.

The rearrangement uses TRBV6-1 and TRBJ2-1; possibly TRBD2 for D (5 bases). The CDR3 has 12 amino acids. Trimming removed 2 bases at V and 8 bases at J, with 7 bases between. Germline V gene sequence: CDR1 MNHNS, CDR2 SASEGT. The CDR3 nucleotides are TGTGCCAGCAGTGAACTGCGGGATGAGCAGTTCTTC. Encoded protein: CASSELRDEQFF.

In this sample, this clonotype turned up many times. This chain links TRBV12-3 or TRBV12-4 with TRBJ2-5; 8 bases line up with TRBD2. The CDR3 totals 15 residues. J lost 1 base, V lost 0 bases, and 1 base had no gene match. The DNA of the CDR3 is TGTGCCAGCAGTTTAGCGCGGGGGGTCCAAGAGACCCAGTACTTC. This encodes CASSLARGVQETQYF.